This T cell receptor beta chain emerged from a study of CD8 T cells in ankylosing spondylitis. Study results and limitations: Certain motif variants had earlier been reported in reactive arthritis synovial fluid and blood. Reportedly, matched ankylosing spondylitis synovial fluid was significantly enriched for disease-linked clones. Characteristic of ankylosing spondylitis blood, it appeared, was a TCR beta motif comprising about eight highly homologous variants.

Germline assignment: CDR1 SGDLS and CDR2 YYNGEE. The CDR3 is 15 residues long. Trimming removed 0 bases from V and 0 bases from J, with 9 bases in between. Only a few counts were recorded for this clonotype. Its antigen remains unknown. TCRdb reprocessed the 5' RACE reads with MiXCR, giving one entry per CDR3 protein. The data show 25,000 to 30,000 distinct CDR3 sequences, 4.5% to 5.5% seen once. The receptor's source is a female donor with ankylosing spondylitis or in good health (not recorded which). The chain is built from TRBV9 and TRBJ1-2; tentative D call: TRBD1 (5 bases). The sequencing sample was made of blood, either unsorted or a sorted T cell fraction (not recorded which). DNA for the CDR3: TGTGCCAGCAGCGTAGACGGGGGGACTAACTATGGCTACACCTTC. Amino acid sequence: CASSVDGGTNYGYTF.